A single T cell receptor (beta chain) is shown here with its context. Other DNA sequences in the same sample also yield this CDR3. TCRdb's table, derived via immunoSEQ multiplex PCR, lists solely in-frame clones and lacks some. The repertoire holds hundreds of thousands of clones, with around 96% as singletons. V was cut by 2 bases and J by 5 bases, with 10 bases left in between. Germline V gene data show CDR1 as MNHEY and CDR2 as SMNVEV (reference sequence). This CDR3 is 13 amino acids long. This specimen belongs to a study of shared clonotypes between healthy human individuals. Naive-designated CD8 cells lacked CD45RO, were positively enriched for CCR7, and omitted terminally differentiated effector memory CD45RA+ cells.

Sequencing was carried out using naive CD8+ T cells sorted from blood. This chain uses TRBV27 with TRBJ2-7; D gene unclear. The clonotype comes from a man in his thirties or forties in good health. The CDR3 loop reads CASSLRGFNEQYF. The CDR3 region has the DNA TGTGCCAGCAGTTTACGCGGTTTCAACGAGCAGTACTTC.